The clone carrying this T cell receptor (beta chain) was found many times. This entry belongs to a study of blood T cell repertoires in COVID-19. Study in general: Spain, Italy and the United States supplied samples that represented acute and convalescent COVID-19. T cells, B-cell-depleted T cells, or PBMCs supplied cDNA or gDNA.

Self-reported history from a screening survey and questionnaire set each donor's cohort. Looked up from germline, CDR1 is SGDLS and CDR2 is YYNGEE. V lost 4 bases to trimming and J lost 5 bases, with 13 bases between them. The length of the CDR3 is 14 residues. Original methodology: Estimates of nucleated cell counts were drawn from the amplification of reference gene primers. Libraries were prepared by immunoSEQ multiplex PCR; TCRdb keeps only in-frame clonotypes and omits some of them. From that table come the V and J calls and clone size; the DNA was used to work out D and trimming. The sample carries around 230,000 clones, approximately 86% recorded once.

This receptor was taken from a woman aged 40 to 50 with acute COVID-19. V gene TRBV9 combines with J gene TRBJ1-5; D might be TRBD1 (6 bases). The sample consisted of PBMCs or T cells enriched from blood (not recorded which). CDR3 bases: TGTGCCAGCAGCCCCCAGGGGAGGGATCAGCCCCAGCATTTT. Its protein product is CASSPQGRDQPQHF.